The 8 T cell receptor beta chains presented below share a single source sample, sequenced in a study of radiotherapy plus CTLA-4 blockade in lung cancer. Measured with immunoSEQ multiplex PCR; TCRdb has only the in-frame clones, and not every one. The repertoire includes about 88,000 clones, about two thirds of them detected once, and over 13% sits in the top ten. Sequences were derived from peripheral blood, sampled from a patient treated with radiotherapy plus ipilimumab. These receptors originate from a human donor with non-small cell lung cancer that progressed on radiotherapy plus ipilimumab.

The CDR3 loop reads CASSLYLAEGGTQYF. The DNA of the CDR3 is TGTGCCAGCAGCTTATATCTGGCAGAAGGAGGGACCCAGTACTTC. The J gene is TRBJ2-5, the V gene TRBV7-9; TRBD2 might be the D (5 bases). The V gene's germline CDR1 is SEHNR and CDR2 FQNEAQ (reference sequence). The CDR3 is 15 amino acids. The V gene lost 2 bases and the J gene lost 7 bases, with 17 bases spanning the gap.

This chain links TRBV4-2 with TRBJ2-2; 9 bases agree with TRBD2. The germline V gene has CDR1 LGHNA and CDR2 YNFKEQ. The CDR3 totals 18 residues. Trimming removed 0 bases from V and 7 bases from J; junction bases left unmatched: 12. DNA for the CDR3: TGTGCCAGCAGCCAAGATCAGGGTTCTAGCGGGGAGAGCGGGGAGCTGTTTTTT. It encodes CASSQDQGSSGESGELFF.

V usage is TRBV4-1 and J usage is TRBJ2-2; D is unclear. The V end lost 1 base, the J end lost 1 base, and 16 bases lay between the germline ends. Germline-derived CDR1 and CDR2 are MGHRA and YSYEKL. The CDR3 is made up of 18 amino acids. Written as DNA, the CDR3 is TGCGCCAGCAGCCAAGCTCCCGTTGAGGCCCTGAACACCGGGGAGCTGTTTTTT. Amino acids: CASSQAPVEALNTGELFF.

The rearrangement uses TRBV7-3 and TRBJ2-1; possibly TRBD2 for D (6 bases). V gave up 4 bases and J gave up 4 bases, with 8 bases separating them. The CDR3 totals 13 residues. Germline V lookup: CDR1 SGHTA, CDR2 FQGTGA. The CDR3 nucleotides are TGTGCCAGCAGCTGGGACTCTTACAATGAGCAGTTCTTC. This gives the protein CASSWDSYNEQFF. Full variable domain (outside the CDR3, taken from reference TRBV7-3 and TRBJ2-1): GAGVSQTPSNKVTEKGKYVELRCDPISGHTALYWYRQSLGQGPEFLIYFQGTGAADDSGLPNDRFFAVRPEGSVSTLKIQRTERGDSAVYLCASSWDSYNEQFFGPGTRLTVL.

The chain's CDR3 is CASSQGGNEKLFF. CDR3 nucleotide sequence: TGTGCCAGCAGTCAGGGGGGGAATGAAAAACTGTTTTTT. The chain carries TRBV7-2 and TRBJ1-4; TRBD1 agrees at 7 bases. Trimming removed 6 bases from V and 5 bases from J; junction bases left unmatched: 3. Germline CDR1 and CDR2: SGHTA and FQGNSA. This CDR3 contains 13 residues.

This clone turned up a few times. This CDR3 is CASSPGSGGEGNEQFF. CDR3 in DNA: TGTGCCAGCTCACCTGGCTCGGGCGGGGAAGGGAATGAGCAGTTCTTC. The chain couples TRBV18 to TRBJ2-1; D is possibly TRBD2 (6 bases). This CDR3 has 16 residues. Germline lookup yields CDR1 KGHSH and CDR2 LQKENI. V lost 3 bases, J lost 7 bases, and 19 bases lay in between.

The rearrangement joins TRBV28 to TRBJ2-7, with D possibly being TRBD1 (6 bases). CDR1 and CDR2 from the germline V gene are MDHEN and SYDVKM. The CDR3 is 16 residues long. Deletions cut 3 bases from V and 6 bases from J, with 21 bases between. The CDR3 DNA is TGTGCCAGCAGTTTGCCCCAGACGGAAGGGGGTGGCGAGCAGTACTTC. It codes for CASSLPQTEGGGEQYF.

This chain joins TRBV7-6 and TRBJ2-3, with 11 bases that match TRBD2. The CDR3 covers 19 residues. Germline V gene data show CDR1 as SGHVS and CDR2 as FNYEAQ. The V gene end was trimmed by 0 bases and the J gene end by 0 bases; junction bases not matched to a gene: 8. CDR3 in amino acids: CASSLAPGLAVLSTDTQYF. CDR3 nucleotides: TGTGCCAGCAGCTTAGCGCCGGGACTAGCGGTTCTGAGCACAGATACGCAGTATTTT. The entire variable domain, with the rest obtained from reference TRBV7-6 and TRBJ2-3, is as follows: GAGVSQSPRYKVTKRGQDVALRCDPISGHVSLYWYRQALGQGPEFLTYFNYEAQQDKSGLPNDRFSAERPEGSISTLTIQRTEQRDSAMYRCASSLAPGLAVLSTDTQYFGPGTRLTVL.